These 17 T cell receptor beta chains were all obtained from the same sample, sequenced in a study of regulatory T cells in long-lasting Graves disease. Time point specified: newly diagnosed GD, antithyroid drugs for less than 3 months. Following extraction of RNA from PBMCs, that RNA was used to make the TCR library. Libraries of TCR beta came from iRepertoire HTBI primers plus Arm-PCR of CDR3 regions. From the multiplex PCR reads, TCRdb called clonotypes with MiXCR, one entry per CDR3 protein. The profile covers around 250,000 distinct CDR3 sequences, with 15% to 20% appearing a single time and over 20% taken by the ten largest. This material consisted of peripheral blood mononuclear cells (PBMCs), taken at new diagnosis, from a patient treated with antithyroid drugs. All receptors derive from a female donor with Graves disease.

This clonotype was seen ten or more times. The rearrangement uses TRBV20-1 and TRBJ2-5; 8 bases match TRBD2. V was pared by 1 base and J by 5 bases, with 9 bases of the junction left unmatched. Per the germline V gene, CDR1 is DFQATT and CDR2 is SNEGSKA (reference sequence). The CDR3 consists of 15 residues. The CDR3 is CSARAGLALRETQYF. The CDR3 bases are TGCAGTGCTAGAGCCGGACTAGCTTTACGTGAGACCCAGTACTTC.

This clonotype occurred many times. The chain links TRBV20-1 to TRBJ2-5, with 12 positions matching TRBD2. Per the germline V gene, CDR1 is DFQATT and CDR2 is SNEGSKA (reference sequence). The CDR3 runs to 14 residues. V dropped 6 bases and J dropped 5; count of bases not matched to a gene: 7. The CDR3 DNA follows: TGCAGTGCCAGAAGGACTAGCGGGATGGAGACCCAGTACTTC. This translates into CSARRTSGMETQYF.

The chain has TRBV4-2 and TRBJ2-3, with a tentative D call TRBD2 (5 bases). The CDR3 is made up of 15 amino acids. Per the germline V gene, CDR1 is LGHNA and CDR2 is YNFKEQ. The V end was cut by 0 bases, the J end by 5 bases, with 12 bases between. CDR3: CASSQDRRLLDTQYF. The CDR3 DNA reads TGTGCCAGCAGCCAAGATAGGAGACTATTAGATACGCAGTATTTT.

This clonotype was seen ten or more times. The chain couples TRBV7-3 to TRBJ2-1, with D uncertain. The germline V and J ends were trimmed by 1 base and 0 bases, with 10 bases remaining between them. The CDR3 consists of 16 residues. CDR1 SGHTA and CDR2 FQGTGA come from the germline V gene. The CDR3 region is CASSLMAHSSYNEQFF. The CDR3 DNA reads TGTGCCAGCAGCTTAATGGCCCACAGCTCCTACAATGAGCAGTTCTTC.

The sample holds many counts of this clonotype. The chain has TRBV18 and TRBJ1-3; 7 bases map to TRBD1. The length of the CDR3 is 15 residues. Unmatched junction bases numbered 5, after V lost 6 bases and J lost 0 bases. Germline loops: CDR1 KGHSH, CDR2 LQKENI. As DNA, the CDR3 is TGTGCCAGCTCCCGGGGACAGCCCTCTGGAAACACCATATATTTT. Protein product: CASSRGQPSGNTIYF.

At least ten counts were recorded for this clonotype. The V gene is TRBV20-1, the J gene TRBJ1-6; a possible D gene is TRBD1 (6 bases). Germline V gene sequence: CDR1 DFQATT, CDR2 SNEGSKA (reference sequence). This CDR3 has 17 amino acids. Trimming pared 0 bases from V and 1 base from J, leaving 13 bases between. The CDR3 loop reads CSARDSNRVSYNSPLHF. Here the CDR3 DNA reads TGCAGTGCTAGAGACTCTAACAGGGTTTCCTATAATTCACCCCTCCACTTT.

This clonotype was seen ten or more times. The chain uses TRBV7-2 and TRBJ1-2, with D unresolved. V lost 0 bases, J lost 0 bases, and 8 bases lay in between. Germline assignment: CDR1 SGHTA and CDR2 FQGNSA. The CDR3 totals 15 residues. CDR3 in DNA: TGTGCCAGCAGCTTAGCCGGCAGGACTAACTATGGCTACACCTTC. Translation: CASSLAGRTNYGYTF.

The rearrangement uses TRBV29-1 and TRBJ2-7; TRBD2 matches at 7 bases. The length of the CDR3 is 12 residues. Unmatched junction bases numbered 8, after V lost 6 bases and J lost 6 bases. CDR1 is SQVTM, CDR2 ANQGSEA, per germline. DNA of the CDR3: TGCAGCGTCCGGGAGGCGGGGAGCGAGCAGTACTTC. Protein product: CSVREAGSEQYF.

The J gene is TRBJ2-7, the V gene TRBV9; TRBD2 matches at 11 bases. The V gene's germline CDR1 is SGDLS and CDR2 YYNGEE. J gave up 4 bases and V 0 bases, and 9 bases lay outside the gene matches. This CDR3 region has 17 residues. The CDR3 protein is CASSVEGSGRAGYEQYF. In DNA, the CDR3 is TGTGCCAGCAGCGTAGAAGGTAGCGGGAGGGCCGGGTACGAGCAGTACTTC.

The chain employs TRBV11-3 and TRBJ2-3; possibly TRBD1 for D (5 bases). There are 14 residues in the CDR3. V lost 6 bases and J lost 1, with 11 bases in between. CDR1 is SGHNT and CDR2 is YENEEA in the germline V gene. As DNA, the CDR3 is TGTGCCAGCAGGCGGAAGACAGGCACAGATACGCAGTATTTT. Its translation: CASRRKTGTDTQYF. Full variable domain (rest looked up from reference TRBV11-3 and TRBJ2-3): EAGVVQSPRYKIIEKKQPVAFWCNPISGHNTLYWYLQNLGQGPELLIRYENEEAVDDSQLPKDRFSAERLKGVDSTLKIQPAELGDSAVYLCASRRKTGTDTQYFGPGTRLTVL.

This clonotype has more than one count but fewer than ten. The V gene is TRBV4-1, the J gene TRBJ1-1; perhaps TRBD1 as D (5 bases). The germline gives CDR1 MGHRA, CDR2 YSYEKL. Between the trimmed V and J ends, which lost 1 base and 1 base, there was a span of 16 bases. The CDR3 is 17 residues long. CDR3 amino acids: CASSQVALGVTNTEAFF. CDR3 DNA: TGCGCCAGCAGCCAAGTGGCCCTGGGGGTAACGAACACTGAAGCTTTCTTT.

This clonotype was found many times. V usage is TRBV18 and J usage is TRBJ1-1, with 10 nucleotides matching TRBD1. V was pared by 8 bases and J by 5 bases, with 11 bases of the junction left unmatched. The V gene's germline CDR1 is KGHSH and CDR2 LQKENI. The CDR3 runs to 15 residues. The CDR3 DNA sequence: TGTGCCAGCCACCGGGACAGGGGTGGTCGAACTGAAGCTTTCTTT. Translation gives CASHRDRGGRTEAFF.

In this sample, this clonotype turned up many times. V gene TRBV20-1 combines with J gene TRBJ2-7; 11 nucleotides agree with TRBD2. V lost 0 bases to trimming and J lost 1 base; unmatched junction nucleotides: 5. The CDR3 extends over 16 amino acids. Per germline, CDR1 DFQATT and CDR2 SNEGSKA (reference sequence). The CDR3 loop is CSAREELAGASYEQYF. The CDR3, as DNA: TGCAGTGCTAGAGAGGAACTAGCGGGAGCTTCCTACGAGCAGTACTTC.

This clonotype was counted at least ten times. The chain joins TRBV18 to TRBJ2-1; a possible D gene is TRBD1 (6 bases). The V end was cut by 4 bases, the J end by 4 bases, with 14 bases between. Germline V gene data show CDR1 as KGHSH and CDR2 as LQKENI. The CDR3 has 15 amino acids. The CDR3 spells CASSLTGTPYNEQFF. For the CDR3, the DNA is TGTGCCAGCTCACTGACAGGAACCCCATACAATGAGCAGTTCTTC. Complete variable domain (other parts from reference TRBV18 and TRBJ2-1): NAGVMQNPRHLVRRRGQEARLRCSPMKGHSHVYWYRQLPEEGLKFMVYLQKENIIDESGMPKERFSAEFPKEGPSILRIQQVVRGDSAAYFCASSLTGTPYNEQFFGPGTRLTVL.

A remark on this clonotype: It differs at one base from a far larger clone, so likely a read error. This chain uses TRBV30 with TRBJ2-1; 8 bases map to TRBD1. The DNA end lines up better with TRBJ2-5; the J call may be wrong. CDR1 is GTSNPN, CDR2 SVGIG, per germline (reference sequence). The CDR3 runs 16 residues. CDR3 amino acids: CAWSTYGTGVFVTQYF. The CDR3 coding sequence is TGTGCCTGGAGTACTTATGGGACAGGCGTCTTTGTGACCCAGTACTTC.

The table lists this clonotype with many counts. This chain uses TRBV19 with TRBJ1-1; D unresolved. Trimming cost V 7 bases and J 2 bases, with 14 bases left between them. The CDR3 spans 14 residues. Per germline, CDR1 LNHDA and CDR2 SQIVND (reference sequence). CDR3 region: CASTPYGVNTEAFF. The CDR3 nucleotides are TGTGCCAGTACCCCTTACGGGGTAAACACTGAAGCTTTCTTT.

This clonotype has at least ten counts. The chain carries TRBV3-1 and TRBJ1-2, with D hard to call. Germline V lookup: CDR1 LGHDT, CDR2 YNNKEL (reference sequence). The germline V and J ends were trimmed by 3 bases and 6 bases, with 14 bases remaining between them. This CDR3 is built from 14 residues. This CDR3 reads CASSHLRAVHGYTF. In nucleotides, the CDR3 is TGTGCCAGCAGCCATCTGAGGGCAGTCCATGGCTACACCTTC.